The 9 T cell receptor beta chains listed next were all sequenced from one sample in a study of cytomegalovirus exposure and HLA in healthy donors. Primers for the PCR totalled 60 Vbeta and 13 Jbeta. Some clones are missing from TCRdb's copy, which holds only in-frame ones; the method was immunoSEQ multiplex PCR. Of approximately 160,000 clones listed, 80% were seen once; the top ten hold 1%. The sequencing sample was made of PBMCs. The receptors originated from a woman aged 50 to 65 in good health and CMV-seropositive.

J is TRBJ1-2 and V is TRBV19; D remains unclear. In germline, CDR1 is LNHDA, CDR2 SQIVND (reference sequence). V lost 6 bases and J lost 6, with 14 bases in between. This CDR3 is 13 amino acids long. CDR3 sequence (DNA): TGTGCCAGTAGCAATTCTGTCGCGAATGGCTACACCTTC. This encodes CASSNSVANGYTF.

The genes are TRBV7-9 and TRBJ2-3; 12 bases map to TRBD2. Per germline, CDR1 SEHNR and CDR2 FQNEAQ (reference sequence). V trimming: 1 base; J trimming: 5 bases; junction bases outside the gene matches: 4. The CDR3 length is 16 residues. The CDR3 reads CASSLGASGGVDTQYF. For the CDR3, the DNA is TGTGCCAGCAGCTTAGGCGCTAGCGGGGGGGTAGATACGCAGTATTTT. Looking up the rest from reference TRBV7-9 and TRBJ2-3 gives the full variable domain: DTGVSQNPRHKITKRGQNVTFRCDPISEHNRLYWYRQTLGQGPEFLTYFQNEAQLEKSRLLSDRFSAERPKGSFSTLEIQRTEQGDSAMYLCASSLGASGGVDTQYFGPGTRLTVL.

This rearrangement joins TRBV14 to TRBJ1-5; 8 bases fit TRBD1. The CDR3 is 14 residues long. Germline loops: CDR1 SGHDN, CDR2 FVKESK. The V segment lost 4 bases and the J segment 7 bases; nucleotides outside the gene matches: 6. The chain's CDR3 is CASSPWTGKQPQHF. The CDR3 region has the DNA TGTGCCAGCAGCCCCTGGACAGGGAAGCAGCCCCAGCATTTT.

V gene TRBV14 combines with J gene TRBJ2-7; D not certain. Germline V gene sequence: CDR1 SGHDN, CDR2 FVKESK. The CDR3 has 12 residues. V was clipped by 1 base and J by 3 bases, with 4 bases between them. The CDR3 coding sequence is TGTGCCAGCAGCCAAGTCGTCTACGAGCAGTACTTC. Protein product: CASSQVVYEQYF. Combining the CDR3 with reference TRBV14 and TRBJ2-7 gives the whole variable domain EAGVTQFPSHSVIEKGQTVTLRCDPISGHDNLYWYRRVMGKEIKFLLHFVKESKQDESGMPNNRFLAERTGGTYSTLKVQPAELEDSGVYFCASSQVVYEQYFGPGTRLTVT.

This clone was recorded only once. In DNA, the CDR3 is TGTGCCAGCAGCTTCGCGGGACGTTTGAACTATGGCTACACCTTC. This gives the protein CASSFAGRLNYGYTF. V is TRBV7-8 and J is TRBJ1-2, with D possibly matching TRBD1 (5 bases). The CDR3 is 15 residues long. Germline CDR1 is SGHVS and CDR2 is FQNEAQ. V was clipped by 3 bases and J by 2 bases, with 13 bases between them.

This chain links TRBV9 with TRBJ1-1; D gene ambiguous. This CDR3 region has 15 residues. Germline CDR1 SGDLS, CDR2 YYNGEE. V gave up 4 bases and J gave up 1 base, with 14 bases separating them. The CDR3 nucleotides read TGTGCCAGCAGCACGTCCGGGATTCCGAACACTGAAGCTTTCTTT. This translates into CASSTSGIPNTEAFF.

The rearrangement joins TRBV9 to TRBJ2-1, with 11 nucleotides matching TRBD2. Trimming took 2 bases from V and 7 from J; bases not matched to a gene: 8. CDR3 length: 16 amino acids. Per the germline V gene, CDR1 is SGDLS and CDR2 is YYNGEE. The CDR3 protein is CASSVVTSGSFNEQFF. The CDR3 nucleotides read TGTGCCAGCAGCGTTGTCACTAGCGGGAGTTTTAATGAGCAGTTCTTC.

V is TRBV15 and J is TRBJ2-7, with 8 bases fitting TRBD1. The CDR3 contains 16 residues. Looked up from germline, CDR1 is LNHNV and CDR2 is YYDKDF (reference sequence). V lost 1 base, J lost 1 base, and 6 bases stayed unmatched. The CDR3 DNA is TGTGCCACCAGCAGAGTGGGGACAGGAGTTTCCTACGAGCAGTACTTC. Translated: CATSRVGTGVSYEQYF. Complete variable domain (other parts from reference TRBV15 and TRBJ2-7): DAMVIQNPRYQVTQFGKPVTLSCSQTLNHNVMYWYQQKSSQAPKLLFHYYDKDFNNEADTPDNFQSRRPNTSFCFLDIRSPGLGDTAMYLCATSRVGTGVSYEQYFGPGTRLTVT.

The chain recombines TRBV28 with TRBJ2-7; D remains ambiguous. V was pared by 5 bases and J by 4 bases, with 12 bases between. In germline, CDR1 is MDHEN, CDR2 SYDVKM. The CDR3 runs 13 residues. CDR3 in amino acids: CASSPPPGYEQYF. The CDR3 DNA sequence: TGTGCCAGCAGTCCACCCCCCGGGTACGAGCAGTACTTC. Using reference TRBV28 and TRBJ2-7 for the parts outside the CDR3, the full variable domain is DVKVTQSSRYLVKRTGEKVFLECVQDMDHENMFWYRQDPGLGLRLIYFSYDVKMKEKGDIPEGYSVSREKKERFSLILESASTNQTSMYLCASSPPPGYEQYFGPGTRLTVT.